The sequence of this T cell receptor beta chain was determined in a study of regulatory T cells in long-lasting Graves disease. Study observations and caveats: Among persistent patients, a larger number of public clonotypes were shared (around 3,000) than among newly diagnosed patients (about 1,000). Results may be inaccurate due to the small sample size. Compared with new cases, persistent Graves' patients showed reduced TCR diversity.

This clonotype was found many times. Its antigen is currently unknown. Regarding time point: newly diagnosed GD, antithyroid drugs for less than 3 months. Preparation of the TCR library used RNA extracted from PBMCs. Arm-PCR of CDR3 regions and iRepertoire HTBI primers were used to build TCR beta libraries. Via MiXCR, TCRdb re-called the multiplex PCR reads, giving one row per CDR3 protein. The sample yields hundreds of thousands of distinct CDR3 sequences, over 15% seen once. The CDR3 consists of 19 residues. Unmatched junction bases numbered 11, after V lost 4 bases and J lost 0 bases. The V gene's germline CDR1 is SGHNT and CDR2 YENEEA.

The source of this sequence is a female donor with Graves disease. The sequencing here drew on peripheral blood mononuclear cells (PBMCs), taken at new diagnosis, from a patient treated with antithyroid drugs. The chain recombines TRBV11-3 with TRBJ2-1, with 11 bases identical to TRBD2. The CDR3 sequence: CASSWAGTSGKSSYNEQFF. In DNA form, the CDR3 reads TGTGCCAGCAGCTGGGCCGGGACTAGCGGTAAAAGCTCCTACAATGAGCAGTTCTTC.